This is a list of T cell receptor beta chains from one sample in a study of shared clonotypes between healthy human individuals. Measured with immunoSEQ multiplex PCR; TCRdb has only the in-frame clones, and not every one. Found here are approximately 740,000 clones, 80% to 95% of them singletons; the top ten hold around 24%. Input material: naive CD8+ T cells sorted from blood. The receptors were gathered from a man aged 25 to 40 in good health. The CDR3 runs from the conserved cysteine through the conserved F or W. The order of the fields is V gene, clone size, D gene, J gene, CDR3 DNA, CDR3 protein. A D gene is named only where the DNA matches it firmly. Only part of the rows carry a size: once, few, many, or a class if the clone is expanded.

TRBV4-1	-	-	TRBJ2-3	TGCGCCAGCACACGGGTCCCCATTGGAGATACGCAGTATTTT	CASTRVPIGDTQYF
TRBV7-8	-	-	TRBJ2-2	TGTGCCAGCAGCTCGCCCGGGAGTTCTACCGGGGAGCTGTTTTTT	CASSSPGSSTGELFF
TRBV4-3	-	-	TRBJ2-5	TGCGCCAGCAGCCAAGACAGCAGAGGGACCCAGTACTTC	CASSQDSRGTQYF
TRBV10-2	-	-	TRBJ2-3	TGCGCCAGCTGGAACATTCGGGGCAGTAGCACAGATACGCAGTATTTT	CASWNIRGSSTDTQYF
TRBV27	-	TRBD2	TRBJ2-3	TGTGCCAGCGCCCTCACTAGCGCCGCTTCTAGAACGCAGTATTTT	CASALTSAASRTQYF
TRBV4-3	-	TRBD1	TRBJ1-5	TGCGCCAGCAGCCCCGACAGGGGAATTCCTCAGCCCCAGCATTTT	CASSPDRGIPQPQHF
TRBV7-6	-	-	TRBJ1-3	TGTGCCAGCAGCACCACAGGGTTCACTGGAAACACCATATATTTT	CASSTTGFTGNTIYF
TRBV27	-	TRBD2	TRBJ2-1	TGTGCCAGCAGTTTAAGGTGGCCGGGAGGGCCAGATGAGCAGTTCTTC	CASSLRWPGGPDEQFF
TRBV19	-	-	TRBJ2-7	TGTGCCAGTAGTATCTTCGGAACCTCCTACGAGCAGTACTTC	CASSIFGTSYEQYF
TRBV7-7	-	-	TRBJ2-5	TGTGCTAGCAGCCCAGCGGCGGGTGACCAAGAGACCCAGTACTTC	CASSPAAGDQETQYF
TRBV29-1	-	-	TRBJ2-1	TGCAGCGTTGAATTTGTAGGGTCAGTGAATGAGCAGTTCTTC	CSVEFVGSVNEQFF
TRBV5-6	few	-	TRBJ2-3	TGTGCCAGCACCCCGACTATTCCGACAGATACGCAGTATTTT	CASTPTIPTDTQYF
TRBV27	once	TRBD2	TRBJ2-7	TGTGCCAGCAGTAAAGGGACTAGCTACGAGCAGTACTTC	CASSKGTSYEQYF
TRBV27	-	TRBD2	TRBJ2-7	TGTGCCAGCAGTCCCCACTTAGCGGGGGACGAGCAGTACTTC	CASSPHLAGDEQYF
TRBV6-5	-	-	TRBJ2-2	TGTGCCAGCAGTTACTCAGGGGGGGCGGAGACCGGGGAGCTGTTTTTT	CASSYSGGAETGELFF
TRBV5-1	-	-	TRBJ1-1	TGCGCCAGCAGGTCGGAATTCATGAACACTGAAGCTTTCTTT	CASRSEFMNTEAFF
TRBV29-1	-	TRBD1	TRBJ2-7	TGCAGCGCCGCAGGGGGCGGCCTTGGGGAGCAGTACTTC	CSAAGGGLGEQYF
TRBV27	-	-	TRBJ1-5	TGTGCCAGCAGTGATATCGTTAATCAGCCCCAGCATTTT	CASSDIVNQPQHF
TRBV27	-	-	TRBJ2-7	TGTGCCAGCCACCCGGTGCTAAAGGACTACGAGCAGTACTTC	CASHPVLKDYEQYF
TRBV9	-	-	TRBJ2-7	TGTGCCAGCAGCCTCTCCGGAGGGGGGAATACTAACGAGCAGTACTTC	CASSLSGGGNTNEQYF
TRBV2	-	-	TRBJ2-1	TGTGCCAGCAGGACCAAATTTATCGACAATGAGCAGTTCTTC	CASRTKFIDNEQFF
TRBV7-6	once	TRBD1	TRBJ1-5	TGTGCCAGCAGCGAGCGGGACAGGGATTTTCAGCCCCAGCATTTT	CASSERDRDFQPQHF
TRBV14	-	TRBD2	TRBJ2-3	TGTGCCAGCAGCCAGGGACTAGCGGGAGGGCCAGATACGCAGTATTTT	CASSQGLAGGPDTQYF
TRBV19	-	-	TRBJ2-2	TGTGCCAGTAGTATGGTTCAGGCCGGGGAGCTGTTTTTT	CASSMVQAGELFF
TRBV7-9	-	-	TRBJ2-7	TGTGCCAGCAGCTTAGAAGGGTCGTCCTACGAGCAGTACTTC	CASSLEGSSYEQYF
TRBV28	-	-	TRBJ1-3	TGTGCCAGCAGTTCCTCCACGGACCAATTCGCAGGAAACACCATATATTTT	CASSSSTDQFAGNTIYF
TRBV7-7	once	-	TRBJ2-6	TGTGCCAGCAGCGTTAACACGCCACAAAGTCGGGCCAACGTCCTGACTTTC	CASSVNTPQSRANVLTF
TRBV9	once	-	TRBJ1-1	TGTGCCAGCAGCGTAGGGGGAGGGGGCACTGAAGCTTTCTTT	CASSVGGGGTEAFF
TRBV19	-	-	TRBJ2-4	TGTGCCAGTAGCCTGGACTTCAACATTCAGTACTTC	CASSLDFNIQYF
TRBV11-2	-	TRBD2	TRBJ2-7	TGTGCCAGCAGCTCCGTACTAGCGGGGGCCGGGGAGCAGTACTTC	CASSSVLAGAGEQYF
TRBV4-3	-	-	TRBJ2-7	TGCGCCAGCAGCCCAAGGCTGACCTCCTACGAGCAGTACTTC	CASSPRLTSYEQYF
TRBV9	-	TRBD2	TRBJ2-5	TGTGCCAGCAGCGTAGGACTAGCGGGAGCTGAGCAAGAGACCCAGTACTTC	CASSVGLAGAEQETQYF
TRBV25-1	-	TRBD1	TRBJ2-3	TGTGCCAGCAGTGCCCGGGACAGGGATCCAGATACGCAGTATTTT	CASSARDRDPDTQYF
TRBV27	-	TRBD2	TRBJ2-7	TGTGCCAGCAGTTTATCGAGTATGGGAGGGTTTTACGAGCAGTACTTC	CASSLSSMGGFYEQYF
TRBV2	-	TRBD2	TRBJ2-5	TGTGCCAGCAGTGAAAGCCCGCCACTAGCGGGGGCCCAAGAGACCCAGTACTTC	CASSESPPLAGAQETQYF
TRBV27	-	-	TRBJ2-2	TGTGCCAGCAGTTTTGGGGGACCCGGGGAGCTGTTTTTT	CASSFGGPGELFF
TRBV19	once	TRBD1	TRBJ2-7	TGTGCCAGTAGTACATTCCGGGACAGGGGCGACGAGCAGTACTTC	CASSTFRDRGDEQYF
TRBV27	-	-	TRBJ1-5	TGTGCCAGCAGTTTGGGGGCAAGTGGCAATCAGCCCCAGCATTTT	CASSLGASGNQPQHF
TRBV19	-	-	TRBJ2-1	TGTGCCAGTAGTGTTCTAGCGACCAATGAGCAGTTCTTC	CASSVLATNEQFF
TRBV28	-	-	TRBJ1-1	TGTGCCAGCAGTTTACTCAGGGGTTTTAACACTGAAGCTTTCTTT	CASSLLRGFNTEAFF